This T cell receptor (beta chain) was found in a study of OX40 agonist ivuxolimab in advanced cancers. The assay was immunoSEQ multiplex PCR, and TCRdb's table has in-frame clones only and misses some. The sample includes about 150,000 clones, roughly 94% of them seen just once. From germline, CDR1 is SGHVS and CDR2 FNYEAQ. The CDR3 length is 14 residues. Between the trimmed V and J ends, which lost 1 base and 2 bases, there was a span of 6 bases. This receptor was taken from an adult with an advanced solid tumor such as melanoma, head and neck, liver or kidney cancer. This chain joins TRBV7-6 and TRBJ1-5; no clear D gene. The material was CD4+ or CD8+ T cells sorted from blood, obtained in a trial of the OX40 agonist ivuxolimab. CDR3 DNA sequence: TGTGCCAGCAGCTTAGGGGGAGGCAATCAGCCCCAGCATTTT. This translates into CASSLGGGNQPQHF.